The 20 T cell receptor beta chains given below trace back to one sample, sequenced in a study of neurological immune-mediated disorders. Time point of the sample: longitudinal time-point 2. TCRdb re-called the 5' RACE reads through MiXCR, storing one row per CDR3 protein. The sample carries roughly 60,000 distinct CDR3 sequences, roughly 10% recorded once. Material for sequencing was PBMCs. Every receptor here comes from a man aged 25-45 years in good health.

This clonotype was counted at least ten times. V is TRBV7-9 and J is TRBJ2-7; no firm D call. V lost 4 bases to trimming and J lost 4 bases, with 8 bases between them. Germline loops: CDR1 SEHNR, CDR2 FQNEAQ (reference sequence). The CDR3 loop spans 12 amino acids. The CDR3 spells CASSSYSYEQYF. CDR3 DNA: TGTGCCAGCAGCTCCTACAGTTACGAGCAGTACTTC.

This clonotype was found many times. This rearrangement joins TRBV29-1 to TRBJ1-6, with D uncertain. Germline CDR1 and CDR2: SQVTM and ANQGSEA. CDR3 size: 14 residues. Trimming pared 4 bases from V and 6 bases from J, leaving 13 bases between. CDR3 residues: CSVALSGSNSPLHF. The CDR3 nucleotides read TGCAGCGTTGCCCTATCCGGCAGTAATTCACCCCTCCACTTT.

This clonotype showed up many times. The gene calls are TRBV12-3 or TRBV12-4 and TRBJ2-7; D may correspond to TRBD1 or TRBD2 (5 bases each). The CDR3 has 13 residues. The V and J ends lost 6 bases and 5 bases respectively, with 14 bases between them. The CDR3: CASRLGGTNEQYF. CDR3 nucleotides: TGTGCCAGCAGACTAGGTGGGACCAACGAGCAGTACTTC.

In its sample, this clonotype was seen a few times. The CDR3, as DNA: TGTGCCAGCAGTGCCGGAGCGGGAGGTTTGTACGAGCAGTACTTC. This codes for CASSAGAGGLYEQYF. This chain uses TRBV6-1 with TRBJ2-7, with 9 bases lining up with TRBD2. This CDR3 is built from 15 residues. V was pared by 4 bases and J by 4 bases, with 8 bases of the junction left unmatched. Germline lookup yields CDR1 MNHNS and CDR2 SASEGT.

The J gene is TRBJ2-7, the V gene TRBV20-1, with 9 bases lining up with TRBD1. Unmatched junction bases numbered 7, after V lost 0 bases and J lost 7 bases. Germline CDR1 reads DFQATT; CDR2 reads SNEGSKA (reference sequence). The CDR3 consists of 14 residues. CDR3 bases: TGCAGTGCTAGAGACGACAGGGGGAGTAATGAGCAGTACTTC. This encodes CSARDDRGSNEQYF.

This clonotype was counted many times. The rearrangement uses TRBV5-1 and TRBJ1-2; D gene unclear. The ends were cut back, 4 bases at V and 2 bases at J, with 9 bases in the middle. The CDR3 extends over 13 amino acids. Germline V gives CDR1 SGHRS, CDR2 YFSETQ. The CDR3 coding sequence is TGCGCCAGCAGCCAGGACGGCAACTATGGCTACACCTTC. Amino acids: CASSQDGNYGYTF.

This clonotype is medium-sized in the sample. The chain combines TRBV3-1 with TRBJ2-1, with 7 bases lining up with TRBD2. The CDR3 is 14 amino acids. V dropped 1 base and J dropped 6; count of bases not matched to a gene: 3. Germline lookup yields CDR1 LGHDT and CDR2 YNNKEL (reference sequence). Written as DNA, the CDR3 is TGTGCCAGCAGCCAAGGCGGGAGTTTCAATGAGCAGTTCTTC. It codes for CASSQGGSFNEQFF.

This clonotype was seen many times. The chain links TRBV20-1 to TRBJ1-5, with D unresolved. The germline gives CDR1 DFQATT, CDR2 SNEGSKA (reference sequence). The CDR3 loop spans 13 amino acids. V was pared by 2 bases and J by 5 bases, with 10 bases between. Written as DNA, the CDR3 is TGCAGTGCTAGACGGACTCCTGATCAGCCCCAGCATTTT. This codes for CSARRTPDQPQHF.

This chain connects TRBV19 to TRBJ2-1, with TRBD1 matching 10 bases. This CDR3 contains 15 residues. The germline CDR1 and CDR2 sequences are LNHDA and SQIVND (reference sequence). V was pared by 3 bases and J by 6 bases, with 5 bases of the junction left unmatched. This CDR3 reads CASSMRQGARNEQFF. CDR3 sequence (DNA): TGTGCCAGTAGTATGAGACAGGGGGCCCGCAATGAGCAGTTCTTC.

About this clonotype itself: It may be a read error: a sequence one base away is much more abundant. V is TRBV20-1 and J is TRBJ2-1, with 11 positions matching TRBD2. CDR3 length: 13 residues. Germline V gives CDR1 DFQATT, CDR2 SNEGSKA (reference sequence). The CDR3 reads CSATSGSDTEPFF. In nucleotides, the CDR3 is TGCAGTGCAACTAGCGGGAGTGATACTGAGCCGTTCTTC.

This clonotype was detected many times. The chain couples TRBV7-8 to TRBJ2-7; TRBD2 matches at 7 bases. The CDR3 runs 14 residues. Germline values: CDR1 SGHVS, CDR2 FQNEAQ. Trimming at V came to 1 base and at J to 0 bases, leaving 0 bases not matched to a gene. CDR3 coding DNA: TGTGCCAGCAGCTTAGGGACTAGCTCCTACGAGCAGTACTTC. Translated: CASSLGTSSYEQYF.

The rearrangement uses TRBV14 and TRBJ2-7; a possible D gene is TRBD1 (6 bases). V was pared by 3 bases and J by 4 bases, with 10 bases between. The CDR3 sequence is 13 residues long. Germline V lookup: CDR1 SGHDN, CDR2 FVKESK. The CDR3 DNA reads TGTGCCAGCAGCCACAGGACAGATTACGAGCAGTACTTC. Amino acids: CASSHRTDYEQYF.

This clonotype was observed at least ten times. The chain employs TRBV4-1 and TRBJ1-3; possible D gene TRBD1, 6 bases. Germline V gene sequence: CDR1 MGHRA, CDR2 YSYEKL. The V end lost 3 bases, the J end lost 0 bases, and 18 bases lay between the germline ends. This CDR3 has 18 residues. The CDR3 coding sequence is TGCGCCAGCAGCCATTCCGAGGGGGTGGTAAGCTCTGGAAACACCATATATTTT. This encodes CASSHSEGVVSSGNTIYF.

At least ten counts were recorded for this clonotype. The chain has TRBV20-1 and TRBJ2-1; 10 bases match TRBD2. The junction had 4 bases not matched to a gene; V was cut back by 0 bases and J by 5 bases. CDR3 length: 15 amino acids. Per the germline V gene, CDR1 is DFQATT and CDR2 is SNEGSKA (reference sequence). The CDR3 sequence: CSAREFSGGNNEQFF. The CDR3 DNA sequence: TGCAGTGCTAGAGAGTTTAGCGGGGGGAACAATGAGCAGTTCTTC.

In this sample, this clonotype turned up many times. The chain combines TRBV29-1 with TRBJ2-3, with TRBD2 matching 8 bases. Trimming removed 1 base from V and 5 bases from J; junction bases left unmatched: 2. This CDR3 comprises 13 residues. CDR1 is SQVTM and CDR2 is ANQGSEA in the germline V gene. DNA of the CDR3: TGCAGCGTTGAAGGACTAGCGCAAGATACGCAGTATTTT. Its translation: CSVEGLAQDTQYF.

In its sample, this clonotype was seen many times. The V and J genes are TRBV5-6 and TRBJ2-2, with 13 positions matching TRBD2. Germline V gives CDR1 SGHDT, CDR2 YYEEEE. The J segment lost 6 bases and the V segment lost 3 bases, leaving 14 bases of the junction unmatched. The CDR3 contains 19 residues. The CDR3 DNA sequence: TGTGCCAGCAGCTGGCCCGGGACAGGGACTAGCGGGACGGCCGGGGAGCTGTTTTTT. It translates to CASSWPGTGTSGTAGELFF.

This clonotype was detected ten times or more. This chain uses TRBV5-1 with TRBJ2-1, with 12 bases lining up with TRBD2. CDR3 length: 15 residues. V lost 4 bases and J lost 5; bases outside the gene matches: 4. Germline loops: CDR1 SGHRS, CDR2 YFSETQ. As DNA, the CDR3 is TGCGCCAGCAGCAGACTAGCGGGGGCCAACAATGAGCAGTTCTTC. Translation gives CASSRLAGANNEQFF.

The rearrangement uses TRBV27 and TRBJ2-5; 9 nucleotides line up with TRBD1. The V gene's germline CDR1 is MNHEY and CDR2 SMNVEV (reference sequence). The CDR3 loop spans 14 amino acids. V lost 6 bases, J lost 0 bases, and 2 bases stayed unmatched. For the CDR3, the DNA is TGTGCCAGCAGACGACAGGGGGACCAAGAGACCCAGTACTTC. Amino acid sequence: CASRRQGDQETQYF.

In its sample, this clonotype was seen many times. The chain has TRBV18 and TRBJ2-2, with D maybe TRBD2 (6 bases). The CDR3 loop spans 16 amino acids. Germline V gene data show CDR1 as KGHSH and CDR2 as LQKENI. V was clipped by 2 bases and J by 4 bases, with 14 bases between them. The CDR3 here is CASSPSTSWSTGELFF. The CDR3 nucleotides are TGTGCCAGCTCACCAAGTACTAGCTGGAGCACCGGGGAGCTGTTTTTT.

This clonotype was counted many times. This sequence joins TRBV6-4 and TRBJ2-2; 9 nucleotides agree with TRBD2. V was pared by 2 bases and J by 5 bases, with 3 bases of the junction left unmatched. CDR3 length: 15 residues. Germline-derived CDR1 and CDR2 are MRHNA and SNTAGT. The CDR3, as DNA: TGTGCCAGCAGTGACGGCGGGAGGGAGACCGGGGAGCTGTTTTTT. Translating it yields CASSDGGRETGELFF.